Many counts were recorded for the clone carrying this T cell receptor (beta chain). The sample originates from a study of neurological immune-mediated disorders. The making of cDNA relied on 5'RACE with 10-nucleotide random UMIs. MiXCR, applied by TCRdb to the 5' RACE reads, yields one record per CDR3 protein. This table has 120,000 or so distinct CDR3 sequences, about 3.4% appearing once. The V end was cut by 2 bases, the J end by 0 bases, with 9 bases between. The CDR3 is 15 residues long. The V gene's germline CDR1 is SGHRS and CDR2 YFSETQ. 2 million unsorted PBMCs were stored in RNAlater at -80 °C before RNA extraction.

The sample taken for sequencing was PBMCs. The chain is built from TRBV5-1 and TRBJ2-1; no clear D. This clonotype was sampled from a woman in her twenties or thirties with multiple sclerosis. For the CDR3, the DNA is TGCGCCAGCAGCTTCACAAGGGTCTCCTACAATGAGCAGTTCTTC. As protein: CASSFTRVSYNEQFF.